This T cell receptor (beta chain) came from a study of control samples from healthy donors and cancer patients (dated by TCRdb to about 2020). The library was produced with the immunoSEQ multiplex PCR assay. TCRdb carries this immuneACCESS record with in-frame sequences only. Its versions omit some clonotypes, under half of them owing to an unresolved V gene in the studies checked, with the rest unexplained. In this sample the table shows roughly 170,000 clones, about 93% of which occur a single time. The top ten hold almost 1.5% of the sample. Sequences SGHRS (CDR1) and YFSETQ (CDR2) are obtained from the germline V gene. CDR3 length: 14 amino acids, cysteine to phenylalanine. The only DNA kept is the CDR3, 42 bases in frame from the first base. At the junction V is shortened by 0 bases and J by 1 base, with 8 bases in between. On this clone: It lacks a known antigen. The record has no base qualities; no much larger clone is one base away.

This receptor was obtained from a man younger than 35 in good health. The rearranged segments are TRBV5-1 and TRBJ2-7; the D gene is perhaps TRBD1 or TRBD2, each of them matching over 5 bases. Sequencing input: blood. The nucleotide sequence is given as TGCGCCAGCAGCTTGGGGGGACCTTCCTACGAGCAGTACTTC. This codes for CASSLGGPSYEQYF.